The text below deals with one T cell receptor beta chain. The data were produced by immunoSEQ multiplex PCR, yet TCRdb's version contains in-frame clones alone and is incomplete. The sample has around 97,000 clones, around 94% seen once. The data were obtained in a study of T cell changes during pregnancy in multiple sclerosis. The input for sequencing was peripheral blood, taken after pregnancy. The sequence was collected from a female donor with multiple sclerosis, enrolled in a pregnancy study.

The CDR3 DNA reads as TGCAGTGCCGAGGACACTGAAGCTTTCTTT. This translates into CSAEDTEAFF. This chain links TRBV20-1 with TRBJ1-1; no clear D. V was cut by 6 bases and J by 3 bases, with 5 bases left in between. This CDR3 has 10 amino acids. Germline V gene lookup returns CDR1 DFQATT and CDR2 SNEGSKA (reference sequence).